This section outlines one TCR beta chain sequence together with its context. Its specificity is not known. This sample was taken from a study of CXCR3-negative and CXCR3-positive naive CD8 T cells. Study-wide points: The study found more hydrophobic TRB CDR3s in CXCR3-positive naive cells than in CXCR3-negative naive cells. Naive CXCR3-negative cells resembled naive CXCR3-positive cells in TRBV-TRBJ usage; memory cells differed.

TRB cDNA was prepared as libraries by UMI-labeled 5' RACE. No DNA is given; TCRdb re-called the 5' RACE reads and lists each CDR3 protein once. The sample is made up of some 60,000 distinct CDR3 sequences, and the top ten hold 0.53% of it. Using triplicate sorts, 300,000 or so cells were collected each time from every CD8+ T cell subset. CD45RO-CCR7+CD27+CD95- expression identified naive CD8+ T cells. The receptor was isolated from a human donor in good health. Some clones in this sample may be carry-over from other donors' samples. What was sequenced was naive CXCR3+ CD8+ T cells from blood. As to subset: CD45RO-CCR7+CD27+CD95- naive CD8+ T cells expressing CXCR3 (TNR3+).

This CDR3 is CASSSTSGEAYNEQFF. The chain joins TRBV5-1 to TRBJ2-1; without DNA, the TCRdb call of TRBD1 cannot be checked. Germline values: CDR1 SGHRS, CDR2 YFSETQ. The CDR3 consists of 16 residues. The whole variable domain, filled in from reference TRBV5-1 and TRBJ2-1, reads KAGVTQTPRYLIKTRGQQVTLSCSPISGHRSVSWYQQTPGQGLQFLFEYFSETQRNKGNFPGRFSGRQFSNSRSEMNVSTLELGDSALYLCASSSTSGEAYNEQFFGPGTRLTVL.